This TCR beta chain came from a study of blood T cell repertoires in COVID-19. Whole-study context: There were acute and convalescent COVID-19 samples, and they came from the United States, Italy and Spain. PBMCs, B-cell-depleted T cells, or T cells were the source of the cDNA or gDNA that made up the material.

The germline V and J ends were trimmed by 3 bases and 1 base, with 6 bases remaining between them. CDR1 and CDR2 from the germline V gene are SNHLY and FYNNEI. The CDR3 loop spans 13 amino acids. In the original workflow: Estimates of nucleated cell counts were drawn from the amplification of reference gene primers. The protocol was immunoSEQ multiplex PCR, while the TCRdb copy is restricted to in-frame clones and leaves out a portion. The DNA was the basis for D and trimming; V, J and clone size are from that table. The sample includes tens of thousands of clones, around 91% of them seen just once. The V call is TRBV2, the J call TRBJ2-5; perhaps TRBD2 as D (5 bases). This sequence originates from a human donor in a cohort sampled during active COVID-19. The sequencing sample was made of peripheral blood. The DNA for the CDR3 is TGTGCCAGCAGTGAGACTACCCAAGAGACCCAGTACTTC. This encodes CASSETTQETQYF.